The rows below give T cell receptor beta chains drawn from one sample of a study of cytomegalovirus exposure and HLA in healthy donors. The repertoire was sequenced with immunoSEQ multiplex PCR; TCRdb's copy has only in-frame clones and lacks some. Here the sample spans under 200,000 clones, 70% to 90% being singletons. The specimen was PBMCs. All receptors come from a woman under 40 in good health and CMV-seropositive. The CDR3 runs from the conserved cysteine through the conserved F or W. Each record gives: J gene, D gene, V gene, clone size, CDR3 protein, CDR3 DNA. The D gene is left open where the match is weak. Size is stated for part of the rows, as once, few or many counts, or as a class when the clone is expanded.

>TRBJ1-2|-|TRBV5-1|-
CASSLNRAGAYYGYTF
TGCGCCAGCAGCTTGAATCGGGCAGGGGCCTACTATGGCTACACCTTC
>TRBJ2-7|TRBD2|TRBV4-1|few
CASSQVPSGGSEQYF
TGCGCCAGCAGCCAAGTTCCCAGCGGGGGGAGCGAGCAGTACTTC
>TRBJ2-7|-|TRBV6-5|once
CASSFGHPPPSYEQYF
TGTGCCAGCAGTTTCGGACACCCACCCCCCTCCTACGAGCAGTACTTC
>TRBJ1-2|-|TRBV7-2|-
CASTARWRTEFGGYTF
TGTGCCAGCACCGCCCGTTGGAGGACTGAGTTCGGGGGCTACACCTTC
>TRBJ1-2|-|TRBV30|-
CAWTAGAVDGYTF
TGTGCCTGGACGGCAGGCGCTGTTGATGGCTACACCTTC
>TRBJ1-5|-|TRBV19|-
CASSIFVGGGGNQPQHF
TGTGCCAGTAGTATTTTCGTCGGGGGAGGGGGCAATCAGCCCCAGCATTTT
>TRBJ1-1|-|TRBV21-1|-
CASRMTGRNTEAFF
TGTGCCAGCAGAATGACAGGGCGAAACACTGAAGCTTTCTTT
>TRBJ2-1|-|TRBV9|-
CASSTRTVNEQFF
TGTGCCAGCAGCACCCGGACAGTGAATGAGCAGTTCTTC
>TRBJ1-6|-|TRBV30|-
CAVSGGSNSPLHF
TGTGCCGTGTCGGGAGGGAGCAATTCACCCCTCCACTTT
>TRBJ1-3|-|TRBV28|-
CASRDSRAFGNTIYF
TGTGCCAGCAGAGACAGTCGGGCCTTCGGAAACACCATATATTTT
>TRBJ1-2|-|TRBV23-1|-
CASSHSGRDYGYTF
TGCGCCAGCAGTCACAGCGGACGGGACTATGGCTACACCTTC
>TRBJ1-2|TRBD1|TRBV9|-
CASSVPGGKGYTF
TGTGCCAGCAGCGTCCCAGGGGGCAAGGGCTACACCTTC
>TRBJ1-5|-|TRBV7-9|-
CASSLGGGSPQHF
TGTGCCAGCAGCCTGGGGGGAGGATCGCCCCAGCATTTT